This T cell receptor beta chain emerged from a study of blood T cells in healthy people across ages. This clonotype came up a few times. Germline V gene lookup returns CDR1 MNHEY and CDR2 SMNVEV (reference sequence). V lost 6 bases, J lost 13 bases, and 16 bases lay in between. The CDR3 is made up of 13 amino acids. A sample-barcoded 5' primer and a J-beta primer mix were used in a second PCR of roughly 7 to 11 cycles. TCRdb analysed the 5' RACE reads with MiXCR anew, one entry per CDR3 protein. The sample has over a million distinct CDR3 sequences, under 30% seen once. This same sample was also taken into another study, of T cells of mothers and their children.

The receptor was derived from a girl aged 2-10 years in good health. The chain recombines TRBV27 with TRBJ1-6; the D is unclear. Sequencing was done on a sample of blood. As DNA, the CDR3 is TGTGCCAGCAGCCCTGCCTGGGGAGGTCCCCTCCACTTT. Protein sequence: CASSPAWGGPLHF.